This TCR beta chain was sequenced during a study of CD8 T cells in ankylosing spondylitis. The CDR3 runs 16 residues. Between the trimmed V and J ends, which lost 3 bases and 1 base, there was a span of 14 bases. CDR1 SGHRS and CDR2 YFSETQ come from the germline V gene. This clonotype was counted ten times or more. Quantitative 5'-RACE with molecular barcodes was used to make the TCR beta libraries. In TCRdb, the 5' RACE reads were re-called with MiXCR into one record per CDR3 protein. In the table there are 80,000 to 90,000 distinct CDR3 sequences, around 30% of which are singletons. This chain connects TRBV5-1 to TRBJ1-3; possibly TRBD1 for D (6 bases). The sequence was collected from a male donor with ankylosing spondylitis or in good health (not recorded which). The source material was blood, either unsorted or a sorted T cell fraction (not recorded which). The CDR3 region has the DNA TGCGCCAGCAGCTCTACTTCAGGGGTATCTGGAAACACCATATATTTT. Protein: CASSSTSGVSGNTIYF.